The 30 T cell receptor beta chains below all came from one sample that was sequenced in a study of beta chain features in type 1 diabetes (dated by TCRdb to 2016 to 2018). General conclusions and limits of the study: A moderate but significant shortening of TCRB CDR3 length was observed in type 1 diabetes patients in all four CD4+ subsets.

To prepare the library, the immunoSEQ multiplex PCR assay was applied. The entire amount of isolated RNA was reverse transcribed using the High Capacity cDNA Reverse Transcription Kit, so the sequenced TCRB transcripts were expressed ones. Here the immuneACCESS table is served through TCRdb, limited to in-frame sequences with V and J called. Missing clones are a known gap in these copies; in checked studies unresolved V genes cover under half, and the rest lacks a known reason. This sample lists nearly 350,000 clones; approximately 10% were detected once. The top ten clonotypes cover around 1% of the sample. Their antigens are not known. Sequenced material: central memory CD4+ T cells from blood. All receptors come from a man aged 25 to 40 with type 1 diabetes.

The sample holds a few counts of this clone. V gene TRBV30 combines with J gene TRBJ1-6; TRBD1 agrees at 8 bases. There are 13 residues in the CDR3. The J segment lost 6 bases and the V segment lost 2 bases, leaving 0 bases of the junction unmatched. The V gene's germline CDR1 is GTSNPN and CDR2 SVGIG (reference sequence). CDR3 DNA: TGTGCCTGGAGTACAGGGGGTAATTCACCCCTCCACTTT. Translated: CAWSTGGNSPLHF.

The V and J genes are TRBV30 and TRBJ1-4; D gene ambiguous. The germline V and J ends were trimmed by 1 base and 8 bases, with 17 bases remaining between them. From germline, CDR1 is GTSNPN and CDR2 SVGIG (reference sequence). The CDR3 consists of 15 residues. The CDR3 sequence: CAWSGMGGSNEKLFF. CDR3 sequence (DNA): TGTGCCTGGAGTGGCATGGGCGGGAGCAACGAAAAACTGTTTTTT.

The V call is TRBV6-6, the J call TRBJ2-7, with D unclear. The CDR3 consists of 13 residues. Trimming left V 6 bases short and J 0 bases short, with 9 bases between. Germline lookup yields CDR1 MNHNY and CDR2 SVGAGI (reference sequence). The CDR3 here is CASSQRSSYEQYF. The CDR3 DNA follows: TGTGCCAGCAGCCAAAGGAGCTCCTACGAGCAGTACTTC.

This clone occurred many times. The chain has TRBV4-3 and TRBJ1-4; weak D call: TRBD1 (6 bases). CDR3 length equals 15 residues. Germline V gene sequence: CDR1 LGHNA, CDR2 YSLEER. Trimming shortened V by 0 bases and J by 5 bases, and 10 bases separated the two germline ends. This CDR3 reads CASSQEQGTNEKLFF. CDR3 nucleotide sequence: TGCGCCAGCAGCCAAGAACAGGGTACGAATGAAAAACTGTTTTTT.

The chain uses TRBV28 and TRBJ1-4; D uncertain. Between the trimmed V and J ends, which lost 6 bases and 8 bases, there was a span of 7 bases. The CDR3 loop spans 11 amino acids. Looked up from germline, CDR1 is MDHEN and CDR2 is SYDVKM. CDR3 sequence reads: CASREFEKLFF. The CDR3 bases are TGTGCCAGCAGGGAATTCGAAAAACTGTTTTTT.

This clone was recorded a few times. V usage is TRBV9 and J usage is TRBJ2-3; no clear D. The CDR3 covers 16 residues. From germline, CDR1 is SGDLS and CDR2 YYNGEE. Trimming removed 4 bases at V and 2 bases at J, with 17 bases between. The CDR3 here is CASSQDSARVTDTQYF. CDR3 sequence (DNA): TGTGCCAGCAGCCAAGATTCGGCTAGAGTCACAGATACGCAGTATTTT.

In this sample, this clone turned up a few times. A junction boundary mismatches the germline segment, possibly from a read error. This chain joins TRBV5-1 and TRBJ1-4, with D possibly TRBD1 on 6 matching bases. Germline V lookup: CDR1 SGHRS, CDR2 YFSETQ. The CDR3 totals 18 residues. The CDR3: CASSLEPTGLASNEKLFF. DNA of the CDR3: TGCGCCAGCAGCTTGGAACCGACAGGTTTAGCTTCTAACGAAAAACTGTTTTTT.

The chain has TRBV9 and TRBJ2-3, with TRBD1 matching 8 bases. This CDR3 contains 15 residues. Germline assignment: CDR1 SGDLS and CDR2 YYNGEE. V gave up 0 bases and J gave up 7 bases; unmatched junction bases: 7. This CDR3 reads CASSVATGTGHTQYF. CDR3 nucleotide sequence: TGTGCCAGCAGCGTAGCTACCGGGACAGGTCATACGCAGTATTTT.

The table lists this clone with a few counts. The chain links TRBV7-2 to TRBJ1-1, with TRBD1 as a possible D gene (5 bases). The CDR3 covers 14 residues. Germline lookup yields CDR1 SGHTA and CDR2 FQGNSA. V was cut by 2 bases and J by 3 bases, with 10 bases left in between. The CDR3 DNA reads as TGTGCCAGCAGCTTAACCGAGGGGTACACTGAAGCTTTCTTT. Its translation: CASSLTEGYTEAFF.

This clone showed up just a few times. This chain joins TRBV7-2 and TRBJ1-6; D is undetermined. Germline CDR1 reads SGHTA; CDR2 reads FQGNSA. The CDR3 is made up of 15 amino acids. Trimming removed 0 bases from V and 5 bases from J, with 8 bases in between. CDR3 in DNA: TGTGCCAGCAGCTTAGCGGGATATCATAATTCACCCCTCCACTTT. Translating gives CASSLAGYHNSPLHF.

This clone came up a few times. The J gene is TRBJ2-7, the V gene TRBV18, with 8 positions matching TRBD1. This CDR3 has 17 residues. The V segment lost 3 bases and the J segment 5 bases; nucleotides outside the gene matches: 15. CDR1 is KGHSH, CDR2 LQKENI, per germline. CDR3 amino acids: CASSPGQGLREGNEQYF. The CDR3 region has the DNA TGTGCCAGCTCACCTGGACAGGGTCTACGCGAAGGGAACGAGCAGTACTTC. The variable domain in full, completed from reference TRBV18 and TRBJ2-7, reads NAGVMQNPRHLVRRRGQEARLRCSPMKGHSHVYWYRQLPEEGLKFMVYLQKENIIDESGMPKERFSAEFPKEGPSILRIQQVVRGDSAAYFCASSPGQGLREGNEQYFGPGTRLTVT.

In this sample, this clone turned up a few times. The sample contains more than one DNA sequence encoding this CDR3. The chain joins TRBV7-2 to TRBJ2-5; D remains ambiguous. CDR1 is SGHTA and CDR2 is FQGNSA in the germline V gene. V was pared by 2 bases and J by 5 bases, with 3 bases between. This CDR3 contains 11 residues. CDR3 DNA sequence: TGTGCCAGCAGCTTAATGGAGACCCAGTACTTC. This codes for CASSLMETQYF. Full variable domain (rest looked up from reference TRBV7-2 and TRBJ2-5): GAGVSQSPSNKVTEKGKDVELRCDPISGHTALYWYRQSLGQGLEFLIYFQGNSAPDKSGLPSDRFSAERTGGSVSTLTIQRTQQEDSAVYLCASSLMETQYFGPGTRLLVL.

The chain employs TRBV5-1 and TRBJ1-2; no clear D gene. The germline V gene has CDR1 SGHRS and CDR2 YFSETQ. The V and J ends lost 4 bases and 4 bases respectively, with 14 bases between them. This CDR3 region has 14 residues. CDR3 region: CASSLDAKGYGYTF. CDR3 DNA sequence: TGCGCCAGCAGCCTGGACGCTAAGGGCTATGGCTACACCTTC.

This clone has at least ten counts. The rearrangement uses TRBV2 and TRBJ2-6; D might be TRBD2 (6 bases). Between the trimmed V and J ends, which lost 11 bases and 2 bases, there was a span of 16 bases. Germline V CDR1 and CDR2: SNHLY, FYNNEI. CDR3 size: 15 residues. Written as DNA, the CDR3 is TGTGCCGCCCGCAGGCGGGACGCTGGGGCCAACGTCCTGACTTTC. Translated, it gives CAARRRDAGANVLTF. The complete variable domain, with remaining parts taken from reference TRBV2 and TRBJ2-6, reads EPEVTQTPSHQVTQMGQEVILRCVPISNHLYFYWYRQILGQKVEFLVSFYNNEISEKSEIFDDQFSVERPDGSNFTLKIRSTKLEDSAMYFCAARRRDAGANVLTFGAGSRLTVL.

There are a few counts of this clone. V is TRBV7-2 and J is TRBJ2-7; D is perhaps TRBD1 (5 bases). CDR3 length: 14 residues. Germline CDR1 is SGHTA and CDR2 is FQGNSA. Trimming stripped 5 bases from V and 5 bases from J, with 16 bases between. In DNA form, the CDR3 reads TGTGCCAGCAGCCAACAGGTTCTTTTACACGAGCAGTACTTC. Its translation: CASSQQVLLHEQYF.

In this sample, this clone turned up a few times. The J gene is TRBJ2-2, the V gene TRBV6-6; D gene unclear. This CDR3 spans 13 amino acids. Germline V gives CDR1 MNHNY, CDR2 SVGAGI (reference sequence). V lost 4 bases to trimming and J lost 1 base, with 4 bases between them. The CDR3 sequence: CASSSLNTGELFF. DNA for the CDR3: TGTGCCAGCAGTTCCCTGAACACCGGGGAGCTGTTTTTT.

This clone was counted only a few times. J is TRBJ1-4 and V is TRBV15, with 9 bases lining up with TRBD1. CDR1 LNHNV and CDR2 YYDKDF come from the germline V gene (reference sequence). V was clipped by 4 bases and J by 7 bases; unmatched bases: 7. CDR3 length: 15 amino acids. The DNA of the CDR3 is TGTGCCACCAGCACACCCCTGGACAGGGGTGAAAAACTGTTTTTT. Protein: CATSTPLDRGEKLFF.

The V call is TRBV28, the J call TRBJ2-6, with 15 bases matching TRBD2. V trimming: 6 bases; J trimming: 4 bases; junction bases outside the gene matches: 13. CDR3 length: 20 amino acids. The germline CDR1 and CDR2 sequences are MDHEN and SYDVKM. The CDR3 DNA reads TGTGCCAGCAGACCCCCGGGACTAGCGGGGGGCCGCCTGGGGGCCAACGTCCTGACTTTC. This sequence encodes CASRPPGLAGGRLGANVLTF.

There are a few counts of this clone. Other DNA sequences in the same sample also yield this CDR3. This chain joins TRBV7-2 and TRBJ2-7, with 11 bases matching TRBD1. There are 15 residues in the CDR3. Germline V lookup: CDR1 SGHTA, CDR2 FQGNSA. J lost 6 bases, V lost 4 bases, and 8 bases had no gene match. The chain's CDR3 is CASSSGTGGSREQYF. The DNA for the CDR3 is TGTGCCAGCAGCTCCGGGACAGGGGGGTCCCGCGAGCAGTACTTC.

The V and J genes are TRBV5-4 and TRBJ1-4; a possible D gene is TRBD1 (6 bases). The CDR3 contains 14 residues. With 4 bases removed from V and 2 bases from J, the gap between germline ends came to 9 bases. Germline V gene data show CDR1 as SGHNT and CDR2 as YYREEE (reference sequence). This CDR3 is CASSVDSTNEKLFF. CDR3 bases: TGTGCCAGCAGCGTGGACAGTACTAATGAAAAACTGTTTTTT.

CDR3: CASSQVGYDTGELFF. CDR3 coding DNA: TGCGCCAGCAGCCAAGTTGGGTACGACACCGGGGAGCTGTTTTTT. The rearrangement links TRBV4-3 to TRBJ2-2, with D unresolved. Germline values: CDR1 LGHNA, CDR2 YSLEER. This CDR3 is built from 15 residues. V dropped 1 base and J dropped 3 bases, with 9 bases sitting between them.

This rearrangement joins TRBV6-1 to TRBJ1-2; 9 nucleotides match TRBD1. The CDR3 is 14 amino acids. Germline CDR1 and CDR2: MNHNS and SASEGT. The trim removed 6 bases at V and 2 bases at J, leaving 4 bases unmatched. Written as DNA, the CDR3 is TGTGCCAGCAGCTTTGGACAGGGGAACTATGGCTACACCTTC. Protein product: CASSFGQGNYGYTF.

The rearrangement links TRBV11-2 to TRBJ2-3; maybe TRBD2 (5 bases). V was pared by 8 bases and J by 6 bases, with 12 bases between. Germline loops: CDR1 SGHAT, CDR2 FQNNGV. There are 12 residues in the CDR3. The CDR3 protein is CASSGVRDTQYF. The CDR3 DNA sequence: TGTGCCAGCTCCGGGGTTCGGGATACGCAGTATTTT.

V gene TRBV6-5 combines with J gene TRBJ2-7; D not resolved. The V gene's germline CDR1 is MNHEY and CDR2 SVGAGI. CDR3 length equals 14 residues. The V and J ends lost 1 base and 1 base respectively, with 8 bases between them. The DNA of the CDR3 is TGTGCCAGCAGTTACTACGGAACGTCCTACGAGCAGTACTTC. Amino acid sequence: CASSYYGTSYEQYF.

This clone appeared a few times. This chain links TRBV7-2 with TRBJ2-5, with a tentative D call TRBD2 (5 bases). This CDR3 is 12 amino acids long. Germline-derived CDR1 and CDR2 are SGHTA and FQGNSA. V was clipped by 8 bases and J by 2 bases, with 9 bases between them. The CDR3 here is CASAGAQETQYF. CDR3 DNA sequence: TGTGCCAGCGCGGGTGCTCAAGAGACCCAGTACTTC.

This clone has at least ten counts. The CDR3 region has the DNA TGTGCCAGCAGCGCCCTTGCCGAGCAGTACTTC. This translates into CASSALAEQYF. V is TRBV5-6 and J is TRBJ2-7; D not certain. This CDR3 has 11 amino acids. CDR1 and CDR2 (germline): SGHDT, YYEEEE. V lost 4 bases to trimming and J lost 6 bases, with 8 bases between them.

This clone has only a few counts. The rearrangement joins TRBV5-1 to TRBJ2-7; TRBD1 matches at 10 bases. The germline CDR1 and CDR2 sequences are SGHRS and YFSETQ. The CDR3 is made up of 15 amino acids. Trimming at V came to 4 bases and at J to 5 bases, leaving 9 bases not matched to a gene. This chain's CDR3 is CASSPPTGGRNEQYF. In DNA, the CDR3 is TGCGCCAGCAGCCCGCCGACAGGGGGCAGGAACGAGCAGTACTTC.

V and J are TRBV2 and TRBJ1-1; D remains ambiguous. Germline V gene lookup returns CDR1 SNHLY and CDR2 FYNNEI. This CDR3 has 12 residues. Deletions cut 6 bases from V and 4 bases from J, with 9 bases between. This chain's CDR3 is CASSTDITEAFF. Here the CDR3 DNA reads TGTGCCAGCAGCACTGACATCACTGAAGCTTTCTTT.

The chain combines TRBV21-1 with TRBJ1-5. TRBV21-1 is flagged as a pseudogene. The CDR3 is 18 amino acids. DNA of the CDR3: TGTGCCAGCAGCATACAACGGAAGTCAGTTTATAGCAATCAGCCCCAGCATTTT. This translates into CASSIQRKSVYSNQPQHF.

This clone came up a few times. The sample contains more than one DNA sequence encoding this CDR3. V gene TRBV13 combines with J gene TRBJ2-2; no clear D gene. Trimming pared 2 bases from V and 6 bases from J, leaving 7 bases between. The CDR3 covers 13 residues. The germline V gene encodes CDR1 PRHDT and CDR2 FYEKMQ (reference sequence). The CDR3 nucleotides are TGTGCCAGCAGCTTACGCTTGCCCGGGGAGCTGTTTTTT. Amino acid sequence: CASSLRLPGELFF.